Listed below are T cell receptor beta chains from one sample, sequenced in a study. TCRdb redid the calling of the multiplex PCR reads with MiXCR, one entry per CDR3 protein. The table lists approximately 2,600 distinct CDR3 sequences, roughly 2.2% of them singletons, with about 10% in the top ten. Sequencing was performed on tumor-infiltrating Tregs sorted from the breast tumor. The receptor source for this set is a female donor with breast cancer. The CDR3 runs from the conserved cysteine through the conserved F or W. D genes are given only for firm matches. Rows give clone size only sometimes, using once, few, many, or a class for an expanded clone.

j_call | d_call | v_call | clone_size | cdr3_nt | cdr3_aa
TRBJ1-2 | NA | TRBV12-3/TRBV12-4 | large | TGTGCCAGCAGTTCTCTGACAGTATCCGGGTATGGCTACACCTTC | CASSSLTVSGYGYTF
TRBJ1-2 | NA | TRBV12-3/TRBV12-4 | NA | TGTGCCAGCAGTTCCCGCTATAACTATGGCTACACCTTC | CASSSRYNYGYTF
TRBJ1-2 | NA | TRBV12-3/TRBV12-4 | medium-sized | TGTGCCAGCAGCTCTGACACGTCCCTAGGCTACACCTTC | CASSSDTSLGYTF
TRBJ1-2 | NA | TRBV12-3/TRBV12-4 | medium-sized | TGTGCCAGCAGTTTAGTGGGCTGGTCTTATGGCTACACCTTC | CASSLVGWSYGYTF
TRBJ1-2 | NA | TRBV12-3/TRBV12-4 | medium-sized | TGTGCCAGCAGTTCCCAACAGGGAGGCTACACCTTC | CASSSQQGGYTF
TRBJ1-2 | TRBD1 | TRBV12-3/TRBV12-4 | medium-sized | TGTGCCAGCAGTATGACGGGGACAGGGGCGGATGGCTACACCTTC | CASSMTGTGADGYTF
TRBJ1-2 | NA | TRBV12-3/TRBV12-4 | medium-sized | TGTGCCAGCAGTTTAATGGAGGGAAGCGGGAACTATGGCTACACCTTC | CASSLMEGSGNYGYTF
TRBJ1-2 | NA | TRBV12-3/TRBV12-4 | medium-sized | TGTGCCAGCAGTTTTCGGGCAGTCTATGGCTACACCTTC | CASSFRAVYGYTF
TRBJ1-2 | NA | TRBV12-3/TRBV12-4 | many | TGTGCCAGCAGTTTGGGGACCTATGGCTACACCTTC | CASSLGTYGYTF
TRBJ1-2 | NA | TRBV12-3/TRBV12-4 | medium-sized | TGTGCCAGCACCCCGGGACAAAACTATGGCTACACCTTC | CASTPGQNYGYTF
TRBJ1-2 | NA | TRBV12-3/TRBV12-4 | medium-sized | TGTGCCAGCAGTTTAGGTCTAGGGACCTACTATGGCTACACCTTC | CASSLGLGTYYGYTF
TRBJ1-2 | NA | TRBV12-3/TRBV12-4 | medium-sized | TGTGCCAGCAGTTGGTCGGGGTATGGCTACACCTTC | CASSWSGYGYTF
TRBJ1-2 | TRBD1 | TRBV12-3/TRBV12-4 | medium-sized | TGTGCCAGCAGTTCTTGGGACAGGGACGGCTACACCTTC | CASSSWDRDGYTF
TRBJ1-2 | NA | TRBV12-3/TRBV12-4 | many | TGTGCCAGCAGTTTAGGGGTGCCCTATGGCTACACCTTC | CASSLGVPYGYTF
TRBJ1-2 | NA | TRBV12-3/TRBV12-4 | many | TGTGCCAGCAGTGACCCAGGGGTTGCTAACTATGGCTACACCTTC | CASSDPGVANYGYTF
TRBJ1-2 | NA | TRBV12-3/TRBV12-4 | medium-sized | TGTGCCAGCAGTTTAGCCCGAGTAGGCTACACCTTC | CASSLARVGYTF
TRBJ1-2 | NA | TRBV12-3/TRBV12-4 | medium-sized | TGTGCCAGCAGTTTGTTGGGGAGGAACTATGGCTACACCTTC | CASSLLGRNYGYTF
TRBJ1-2 | TRBD1 | TRBV12-3/TRBV12-4 | medium-sized | TGTGCCAGCACACAAACCAATACAGGGGAAGGCTACACCTTC | CASTQTNTGEGYTF
TRBJ1-2 | NA | TRBV12-3/TRBV12-4 | medium-sized | TGTGCCAGCAGTTTAGCCCGGGACGGCTACACCTTC | CASSLARDGYTF
TRBJ1-2 | TRBD1 | TRBV12-3/TRBV12-4 | medium-sized | TGTGCCAGCACCCGGGACAGCTATGGCTACACCTTC | CASTRDSYGYTF
TRBJ1-2 | NA | TRBV12-3/TRBV12-4 | medium-sized | TGTGCCAGCAGTTTACCCAACAGAGAAGCCTATGGCTACACCTTC | CASSLPNREAYGYTF
TRBJ1-2 | NA | TRBV12-3/TRBV12-4 | medium-sized | TGTGCCAGCAGTTTAGATCGGACAGCATATGGCTACACCTTC | CASSLDRTAYGYTF
TRBJ1-2 | NA | TRBV12-3/TRBV12-4 | once | TGTGCCAGCAGTACCAGTCATAGGTACACCTTC | CASSTSHRYTF
TRBJ1-2 | NA | TRBV12-3/TRBV12-4 | medium-sized | TGTGCCAGCAGTTCTCCTACGGGACGCTCCTACACCTTC | CASSSPTGRSYTF
TRBJ1-2 | NA | TRBV12-3/TRBV12-4 | medium-sized | TGTGCCAGCGGAAATATGACAGACTACTATGGCTACACCTTC | CASGNMTDYYGYTF
TRBJ1-2 | NA | TRBV12-3/TRBV12-4 | many | TGTGCCAGCAGTTTAGACAGGGATGGAGGCTACACCTTC | CASSLDRDGGYTF
TRBJ1-2 | NA | TRBV12-3/TRBV12-4 | medium-sized | TGTGCCAGCAGTTTAAATTTTGGTGGCTACACCTTC | CASSLNFGGYTF
TRBJ1-2 | TRBD1 | TRBV12-3/TRBV12-4 | medium-sized | TGTGCCAGCAGTCCTAATTTGGGACAGGGTTACGGCTACACCTTC | CASSPNLGQGYGYTF